This T cell receptor beta chain was documented in a study of blood T cell repertoires in COVID-19. Study-wide context: Sites across the United States, Italy and Spain contributed samples from acute and convalescent COVID-19. PBMCs, B-cell-depleted T cells, or T cells were the source of the cDNA or gDNA that made up the material.

Authors' data handling: Reference gene primer amplification in the assay estimated nucleated cell counts. TCRdb keeps only in-frame clones here, not all; method: immunoSEQ multiplex PCR. Clonal size and the V and J genes are those of that table, whereas D and trimming came from the DNA. The sample includes about 170,000 clones, 84% of them seen just once. Germline CDR1 reads LNHDA; CDR2 reads SQIVND (reference sequence). The V and J ends lost 6 bases and 1 base respectively, with 6 bases between them. This CDR3 is built from 12 residues. This TCR derives from a human donor with acute or convalescent COVID-19. The donor label of this sample is uncertain. The sample comprised peripheral blood. V usage is TRBV19 and J usage is TRBJ2-5; D possibly corresponds to TRBD1 (6 bases). The CDR3 is CASRDSQETQYF. CDR3 DNA sequence: TGTGCCAGTAGGGACAGCCAAGAGACCCAGTACTTC.